These T cell receptor beta chains were read from a single sample in a study of identifying expanded T cells in peripheral blood. Sequencing was performed with immunoSEQ multiplex PCR; in TCRdb, only in-frame clones are kept and a portion is missing. This table holds about 52,000 clones, roughly 80% found once. The sequenced sample consisted of blood. The receptors shown here come from a person between 18 and 75 years old in good health. Each CDR3 is given with its conserved first and last residue. D genes are given only for firm matches. A clone size is listed for some rows: how often the clone was seen (once, few, many), or a class if it is expanded.

J gene,D gene,clone size,V gene,CDR3 length,CDR3 DNA,CDR3 protein
TRBJ1-5,.,.,TRBV5-5,15,TGTGCCAGCAGCTCTGGGGGGGCAGAACGTCAGCCCCAGCATTTT,CASSSGGAERQPQHF
TRBJ1-3,.,.,TRBV2,16,TGTGCCAGCAGTGTAGGGCAGGGATATTCTGGAAACACCATATATTTT,CASSVGQGYSGNTIYF
TRBJ1-1,TRBD1,.,TRBV6-6,14,TGTGCCAGCAGTTCCGGGACAGGGAAGGAAAAAGCTTTCTTT,CASSSGTGKEKAFF
TRBJ2-1,TRBD2,few,TRBV19,16,TGTGCCAGTAGCCTATATTTTAGCGGGGCCTACAATGAGCAGTTCTTC,CASSLYFSGAYNEQFF
TRBJ2-2,.,.,TRBV9,12,TGTGCCAGCAGCGTTAACACCGGGGAGCTGTTTTTT,CASSVNTGELFF
TRBJ1-2,.,.,TRBV29-1,12,TGCAGCGCGAGTTCAGGTATAGGGGGCTACACCTTC,CSASSGIGGYTF
TRBJ2-2,.,many,TRBV27,13,TGTGCCAGCAGCTCCCGAGTGGCCGGGGAGCTGTTTTTT,CASSSRVAGELFF
TRBJ1-3,TRBD1,.,TRBV6-1,19,TGTGCCAGCAGTGAAGGCGCAGCAGGGGGCCTCATCTCTGGAAACACCATATATTTT,CASSEGAAGGLISGNTIYF
TRBJ2-2,TRBD2,.,TRBV19,15,TGTGCCAGTAGTATGGGAGGGGCGAACACCGGGGAGCTGTTTTTT,CASSMGGANTGELFF
TRBJ1-2,.,once,TRBV6-1,15,TGTGCCAGCAGTCCCCGCGGGCCAGAAGGCTATGGCTACACCTTC,CASSPRGPEGYGYTF
TRBJ2-1,TRBD2,once,TRBV7-3,20,TGTGCCAGCAGCCTACACCCAGCTCGGGTTAGCGGGGACCCGGCGGATGAGCAGTTCTTC,CASSLHPARVSGDPADEQFF
TRBJ2-6,.,.,TRBV7-9,19,TGTGCCAGCAGCCCCCGTTTAGGTGGTGTGGAAGCTGGGGCCAACGTCCTGACTTTC,CASSPRLGGVEAGANVLTF
TRBJ1-1,.,.,TRBV19,14,TGTGCCAGTAGTACCGGGGTCGTGAACACTGAAGCTTTCTTT,CASSTGVVNTEAFF